These T cell receptor beta chains were read from a single sample in a study of STAT3 mutations in large granular lymphocyte leukemia. The assay was immunoSEQ multiplex PCR, and TCRdb's table has in-frame clones only and misses some. The sample consists of approximately 5,900 clones, 88% of them appearing once. Specimen: PBMCs. The receptors here all came from a human donor with T large granular lymphocyte leukemia. Some clones in this sample may be carry-over from other donors' samples. The CDR3 runs from the conserved cysteine through the conserved F or W. Fields, in order: clone size, D gene, J gene, V gene, CDR3 DNA, CDR3 protein. D genes are given only for firm matches. Only part of the rows carry a size: once, few, many, or a class if the clone is expanded.

size: once
D: TRBD1
J: TRBJ1-1
V: TRBV7-9
DNA: TGTGCCAGCAGCTTGTTCACAGGGGATACTGAAGCTTTCTTT
CDR3: CASSLFTGDTEAFF

size: .
D: .
J: TRBJ2-3
V: TRBV19
DNA: TGTGCCAGTAGTATCCCCGGCCGCACAGATACGCAGTATTTT
CDR3: CASSIPGRTDTQYF

size: once
D: .
J: TRBJ2-2
V: TRBV5-4
DNA: TGTGCCAGCAGCCGGGACCCCGTGAACACCGGGGAGCTGTTTTTT
CDR3: CASSRDPVNTGELFF

size: .
D: .
J: TRBJ1-1
V: TRBV5-4
DNA: TGTGCCAGCAGCTTGGGACAGGTGAACACTGAAGCTTTCTTT
CDR3: CASSLGQVNTEAFF

size: .
D: .
J: TRBJ2-5
V: TRBV9
DNA: TGTGCCAGCAGCGCCGAGGATTATGGTGAAGCTACCCAGTACTTC
CDR3: CASSAEDYGEATQYF

size: .
D: .
J: TRBJ2-1
V: TRBV10-3
DNA: TGTGCCATCACAGGGGGCTTGGCGGGAGGTGCTTTCGGTGAGCAGTTCTTC
CDR3: CAITGGLAGGAFGEQFF

size: .
D: TRBD1
J: TRBJ1-4
V: TRBV7-2
DNA: TGTGCCAGCAGCTTAGCCCTACACAGGGGAGAAAAACTGTTTTTT
CDR3: CASSLALHRGEKLFF

size: once
D: .
J: TRBJ1-1
V: TRBV11-1
DNA: TGTGCCAGCAGCTTAGATGGGCAGAACACTGAAGCTTTCTTT
CDR3: CASSLDGQNTEAFF

size: .
D: .
J: TRBJ2-5
V: TRBV7-2
DNA: TGTGCCAGCAGCCCCGGACAGATATCTAAGGAGACCCAGTACTTC
CDR3: CASSPGQISKETQYF

size: .
D: .
J: TRBJ1-2
V: TRBV7-2
DNA: TGTGCCAGCAGCTTATCCTATGGCTACACCTTC
CDR3: CASSLSYGYTF

size: .
D: TRBD2
J: TRBJ2-7
V: TRBV6-5
DNA: TGTGCCAGCAGTTACCATCACACTAGCGGGTACGAGCAGTACTTC
CDR3: CASSYHHTSGYEQYF

size: .
D: TRBD1
J: TRBJ2-7
V: TRBV7-2
DNA: TGTGCCAGCAGCCGGGACAGGGCCACCTCCGAGCAGTACTTC
CDR3: CASSRDRATSEQYF

size: .
D: .
J: TRBJ1-3
V: TRBV27
DNA: TGTGCCAGCAGTTTATCGGCAGGGCCGTGGGGAAACACCATATATTTT
CDR3: CASSLSAGPWGNTIYF